Listed below are T cell receptor beta chains from one sample, sequenced in a study of T cells in Graves' hyperthyroidism and ophthalmopathy. TCRdb re-called the multiplex PCR reads through MiXCR, storing one row per CDR3 protein. The data contain 530,000 or so distinct CDR3 sequences, about 15% of them singletons. Sample: blood. The receptors stem from a woman aged 18 to 35 with Graves' ophthalmopathy. Each CDR3 is given with its conserved first and last residue. Fields, in order: V gene, J gene, CDR3 protein.

>TRBV18|TRBJ2-7
CASSKRPDLEYYEQYF
>TRBV28|TRBJ2-1
CASSSSLGGGANEQFF
>TRBV6-5|TRBJ2-5
CASSYSLLQETQYF
>TRBV28|TRBJ2-7
CASSSIRGQGIYEQYF
>TRBV3-1|TRBJ1-5
CASSQVLGDQPQHF
>TRBV3-1|TRBJ2-1
CASAPRYNEQFF
>TRBV20-1|TRBJ1-5
CSARDLGSYSNQPQHF
>TRBV27|TRBJ1-1
CASSFSWGLINTEAFF
>TRBV9|TRBJ1-1
CASSPISVSGAFF
>TRBV27|TRBJ2-7
CASSAGGTYEQYF
>TRBV7-2|TRBJ2-5
CASSSSLEEETQYF
>TRBV30|TRBJ2-3
CAWSMGGPGADTQYF
>TRBV9|TRBJ2-3
CASSVAQRADTQYF
>TRBV4-2|TRBJ1-1
CASSQTYSGGGTEAFF
>TRBV5-6|TRBJ2-3
CASSLVSQTDTQYF
>TRBV7-9|TRBJ2-7
CASSLGGPGDEQYF
>TRBV6-5|TRBJ2-1
CASSYSTTEQFF
>TRBV11-2|TRBJ1-1
CASSLDSVAEAFF
>TRBV11-3|TRBJ2-1
CASSLGWGEPNEQFF
>TRBV2|TRBJ2-5
CASSVPREGHEETQYF
>TRBV9|TRBJ1-1
CASSQETGVTHEAFF
>TRBV7-9|TRBJ1-2
CASSLGGETNGYTF
>TRBV19|TRBJ2-1
CASSPLDGTDYNEQFF
>TRBV4-1|TRBJ1-5
CASSQLGKSQPQHF
>TRBV9|TRBJ2-1
CASSPPGRVNEQFF
>TRBV9|TRBJ1-2
CASSVPNYGYTF
>TRBV28|TRBJ1-4
CASWGTAMGSEKLFF
>TRBV7-3|TRBJ1-6
CASRPGLSNSPLHF
>TRBV2|TRBJ1-1
CASSETGRSNTEAFF
>TRBV27|TRBJ1-2
CASSSTPLGQGVDYGYTF
>TRBV20-1|TRBJ1-1
CSARDTGKNTEAFF
>TRBV19|TRBJ1-6
CASSIGRDNSPLHF
>TRBV20-1|TRBJ2-3
CSAHDGKGTDTQYF
>TRBV25-1|TRBJ2-3
CASSQGTGVYADTQYF
>TRBV19|TRBJ1-1
CASSMGQGNTEAFF
>TRBV4-2|TRBJ1-3
CASSPGHRVSGSTIYF
>TRBV5-5|TRBJ1-3
CASRRTGGAGNTIYF
>TRBV6-2/TRBV6-3|TRBJ1-2
CASGGTGANYGYTF
>TRBV28|TRBJ2-2
CASSLLGRRAGTGELFF
>TRBV20-1|TRBJ1-2
CSARETGLNYGYTF
>TRBV5-6|TRBJ2-3
CASSVGQGSTDTQYF
>TRBV30|TRBJ1-5
CAWSLGAPGGNQPQHF
>TRBV7-6|TRBJ1-4
CASSLLTGGTNEKLFF
>TRBV13|TRBJ2-1
CASSLWTRWGSYNEQFF
>TRBV24-1|TRBJ2-2
CATSDPGTGNTGELFF
>TRBV5-1|TRBJ1-1
CASSPTGTWGTEAFF
>TRBV5-1|TRBJ1-4
CASSPSRGDEKLFF
>TRBV20-1|TRBJ2-3
CSARGVVSTDTQYF
>TRBV18|TRBJ1-1
CASSPRTNEAFF
>TRBV7-2|TRBJ2-4
CASSKEALAKNIQYF
>TRBV6-1|TRBJ2-3
CASSEGTGDLRTDTQYF
>TRBV4-1|TRBJ2-2
CASSHRGTGELFF
>TRBV2|TRBJ1-2
CASKGREFFGYTF